This T cell receptor (beta chain) was recovered during a study of blood T cell repertoires in COVID-19. Study details: Both acute and convalescent COVID-19 samples were obtained from the United States, Italy and Spain. PBMCs, B-cell-depleted T cells, or T cells provided the cDNA or gDNA that made up the material.

In the authors' workflow: For nucleated cells, counts were estimated from reference gene primer amplification. Profiled with immunoSEQ multiplex PCR; TCRdb holds only in-frame clones, not every one. V, J and clone size are taken as reported in that table, and D and trimming were inferred from the DNA itself. The sample comprises around 21,000 clones, about four fifths of which are singletons, and roughly 50% rests with the top ten. CDR1 is LNHDA, CDR2 SQIVND, per germline (reference sequence). The V segment lost 7 bases and the J segment 4 bases; nucleotides outside the gene matches: 6. This CDR3 is built from 14 residues.

Sequenced material: peripheral blood. The genes are TRBV19 and TRBJ2-1; 8 bases fit TRBD2. The TCR comes from a man older than 75 with acute or convalescent COVID-19. CDR3 coding DNA: TGTGCCAGTAAGGCGGGAGGAATATACAATGAGCAGTTCTTC. Protein product: CASKAGGIYNEQFF.